The T cell receptor beta chain described here comes from a study of cytomegalovirus exposure and HLA in healthy donors. Sequenced by immunoSEQ multiplex PCR; TCRdb stores in-frame clones only, minus some. The table includes a few hundred thousand clones, more than 80% detected once. V was pared by 0 bases and J by 1 base, with 10 bases between. The V gene's germline CDR1 is SGHRS and CDR2 YFSETQ. The CDR3 has 15 residues. This TCR was recovered from a woman younger than 35 in good health and CMV-seronegative. Sequences were obtained from PBMCs. This chain links TRBV5-1 with TRBJ1-1; D may be TRBD1 (5 bases). CDR3 protein: CASSLGQGGNTEAFF. The DNA for the CDR3 is TGCGCCAGCAGCTTGGGGCAGGGTGGGAACACTGAAGCTTTCTTT.